The T cell receptor beta chain under discussion was sequenced for a study of T cell responses to AZD1222 COVID-19 vaccine. The study, taken as a whole, reports: Baseline serology detected seropositivity in only a handful of AZD1222 recipients. The sample set comprised mostly white British donors with more females, and clonal diversity was possibly underestimated.

Only in-frame clones appear in the TCRdb table, and some are missing; sequencing was by immunoSEQ multiplex PCR. The sample carries roughly 98,000 clones, 88% recorded once. Regarding this clone: Its antigen is still unknown.

The specimen was peripheral blood, collected 28 days after the second AZD1222 dose. The sequence came from an adult who received the AZD1222 COVID-19 vaccine.

The CDR3 sequence: CASRRSWGSIRTEAFF. The CDR3 DNA is TGTGCCAGCAGGCGAAGTTGGGGCTCGATAAGGACTGAAGCTTTCTTT. This chain links TRBV28 with TRBJ1-1; possible D gene TRBD1, 5 bases. Between the trimmed V and J ends, which lost 6 bases and 5 bases, there was a span of 22 bases. Per the germline V gene, CDR1 is MDHEN and CDR2 is SYDVKM. The CDR3 runs 16 residues.